The 12 T cell receptor beta chains in this list originate from one sample, sequenced in a study of shared clonotypes between healthy human individuals. The naive CD8 population came from CD45RO-negative cells selected for CCR7, without terminally differentiated effector memory CD45RA+ cells. The protocol was immunoSEQ multiplex PCR, while the TCRdb copy is restricted to in-frame clones and leaves out a portion. This table has roughly 2.1 million clones, 85% to 95% appearing once. The sequencing sample was made of naive CD8+ T cells from PBMCs. Source of these receptors: a man aged 18 to 29 in good health. Some clones in this sample may be carry-over from other donors' samples.

This rearrangement joins TRBV7-9 to TRBJ2-1; no firm D call. CDR3 size: 12 residues. V lost 11 bases and J lost 9, with 17 bases in between. CDR1 and CDR2 (germline): SEHNR, FQNEAQ (reference sequence). CDR3 bases: TGTGCCTGGTCTTTACGAGTTAGTGAGCAGTTCTTC. It yields the protein CAWSLRVSEQFF. The complete variable domain, with remaining parts taken from reference TRBV7-9 and TRBJ2-1, reads DTGVSQNPRHKITKRGQNVTFRCDPISEHNRLYWYRQTLGQGPEFLTYFQNEAQLEKSRLLSDRFSAERPKGSFSTLEIQRTEQGDSAMYLCAWSLRVSEQFFGPGTRLTVL.

V and J are TRBV15 and TRBJ1-4; no clear D gene. The V and J ends lost 6 bases and 7 bases respectively, with 9 bases between them. Germline V CDR1 and CDR2: LNHNV, YYDKDF (reference sequence). The CDR3 is 12 residues long. In DNA, the CDR3 is TGTGCCACCAGTCAGGTAGTTGAAAAACTGTTTTTT. Residues: CATSQVVEKLFF.

V and J are TRBV27 and TRBJ2-7; D is possibly TRBD1 (6 bases). Trimming shortened V by 2 bases and J by 2 bases, and 10 bases separated the two germline ends. The germline V gene has CDR1 MNHEY and CDR2 SMNVEV (reference sequence). This CDR3 region has 14 residues. The CDR3 sequence: CASSLQDSPYEQYF. DNA for the CDR3: TGTGCCAGCAGTTTACAGGACAGCCCCTACGAGCAGTACTTC.

The chain links TRBV13 to TRBJ2-7; 8 bases agree with TRBD2. The J segment lost 3 bases and the V segment lost 5 bases, leaving 9 bases of the junction unmatched. CDR3 length: 15 residues. The germline V gene encodes CDR1 PRHDT and CDR2 FYEKMQ (reference sequence). DNA for the CDR3: TGTGCCAGCAGCCCCGGGGGAGCGGGAGACTACGAGCAGTACTTC. Amino acids: CASSPGGAGDYEQYF.

The gene calls are TRBV21-1 and TRBJ2-1. TRBV21-1 is deemed a pseudogene. The CDR3 consists of 12 residues. This CDR3 is CASSKGSNEQFF. Written as DNA, the CDR3 is TGTGCCAGCAGCAAAGGATCCAATGAGCAGTTCTTC.

Comment on this clone: The identical CDR3 is also encoded by other nucleotide sequences in the sample. V is TRBV28 and J is TRBJ1-1, with D perhaps matching TRBD1 (6 bases). Deletions cut 6 bases from V and 1 base from J, with 9 bases between. Germline CDR1 and CDR2: MDHEN and SYDVKM. The CDR3 totals 13 residues. CDR3 bases: TGTGCCAGCAGCCTGGGGGCGAACACTGAAGCTTTCTTT. As protein: CASSLGANTEAFF.

V is TRBV28 and J is TRBJ1-5, with TRBD1 matching 11 bases. V gave up 3 bases and J gave up 7 bases; unmatched junction bases: 14. Germline V lookup: CDR1 MDHEN, CDR2 SYDVKM. This CDR3 spans 18 amino acids. CDR3 coding DNA: TGTGCCAGCAGTTTGGGATGGGACAGGGGGTTTTGGAGACAGCCCCAGCATTTT. This encodes CASSLGWDRGFWRQPQHF.

The J gene is TRBJ2-5, the V gene TRBV4-1, with D hard to call. This CDR3 has 15 amino acids. The V and J ends lost 5 bases and 4 bases respectively, with 17 bases between them. The V gene's germline CDR1 is MGHRA and CDR2 YSYEKL. As DNA, the CDR3 is TGCGCCAGCAGCGAGAGAGGACGGGCGGTAGAGACCCAGTACTTC. As protein: CASSERGRAVETQYF.

This chain uses TRBV7-9 with TRBJ2-3, with 8 bases that match TRBD1. CDR1 and CDR2 (germline): SEHNR, FQNEAQ (reference sequence). V shed 5 bases, J shed 4 bases, and the junction held 8 bases outside the gene matches. The CDR3 runs to 15 residues. The DNA of the CDR3 is TGTGCCAGCAGCACCAGGGGGCTTGGCCCAGATACGCAGTATTTT. Its protein product is CASSTRGLGPDTQYF. Variable domain in full (rest from reference TRBV7-9 and TRBJ2-3): DTGVSQNPRHKITKRGQNVTFRCDPISEHNRLYWYRQTLGQGPEFLTYFQNEAQLEKSRLLSDRFSAERPKGSFSTLEIQRTEQGDSAMYLCASSTRGLGPDTQYFGPGTRLTVL.

V is TRBV18 and J is TRBJ1-4; D might be TRBD1 (6 bases). This CDR3 comprises 15 residues. Germline CDR1 and CDR2: KGHSH and LQKENI. V lost 8 bases to trimming and J lost 0 bases, with 13 bases between them. The CDR3 here is CASTPTGATNEKLFF. The CDR3 coding sequence is TGTGCCAGCACCCCGACAGGTGCAACTAATGAAAAACTGTTTTTT.

In regard to this clone: The identical CDR3 is also encoded by other nucleotide sequences in the sample. The chain is built from TRBV9 and TRBJ2-5; maybe TRBD1 (6 bases). Trimming shortened V by 0 bases and J by 3 bases, and 9 bases separated the two germline ends. Germline V lookup: CDR1 SGDLS, CDR2 YYNGEE. The length of the CDR3 is 14 residues. The CDR3 nucleotides are TGTGCCAGCAGCGTAGGATCAGGGGAAGAGACCCAGTACTTC. Amino acids: CASSVGSGEETQYF.

The J gene is TRBJ2-2, the V gene TRBV19, with D perhaps TRBD2 (5 bases). The V gene lost 5 bases and the J gene lost 8 bases, with 9 bases spanning the gap. Germline values: CDR1 LNHDA, CDR2 SQIVND (reference sequence). The CDR3 is made up of 12 amino acids. CDR3 sequence (DNA): TGTGCCAGTAGTCCGAGGGTGGGGGAGCTGTTTTTT. It specifies CASSPRVGELFF.